This paragraph covers one TCR beta chain sequence. This record comes from a study of neoadjuvant anti-PD-1 for oral cavity cancer. Time point specified: after neoadjuvant nivolumab, at surgical resection. Using immunoSEQ multiplex PCR, the repertoire was profiled, and TCRdb retains in-frame clones only, with some absent. This table holds about 24,000 clones, around a quarter found once. Per the germline V gene, CDR1 is SGHAT and CDR2 is FQNNGV. The junction had 8 bases not matched to a gene; V was cut back by 5 bases and J by 4 bases. This CDR3 spans 15 amino acids. Sequenced material: tumor tissue, taken after nivolumab (anti-PD-1) treatment. V and J are TRBV11-2 and TRBJ2-3; 8 nucleotides agree with TRBD2. The clonotype comes from a person between 35 and 79 years old with oral cavity squamous cell carcinoma. The CDR3 bases are TGTGCCAGCAGCGCGAGCGGGAGTCGGGCAGATACGCAGTATTTT. This gives the protein CASSASGSRADTQYF.